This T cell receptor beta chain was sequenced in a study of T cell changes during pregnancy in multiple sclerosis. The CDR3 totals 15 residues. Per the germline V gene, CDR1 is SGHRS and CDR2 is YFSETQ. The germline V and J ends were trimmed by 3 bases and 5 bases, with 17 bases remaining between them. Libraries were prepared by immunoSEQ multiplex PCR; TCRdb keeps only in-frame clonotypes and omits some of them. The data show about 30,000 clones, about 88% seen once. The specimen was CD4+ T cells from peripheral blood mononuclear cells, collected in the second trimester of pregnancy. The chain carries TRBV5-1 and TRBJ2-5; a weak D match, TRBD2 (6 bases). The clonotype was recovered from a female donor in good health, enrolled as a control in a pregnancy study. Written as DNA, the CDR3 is TGCGCCAGCAGCTGGAACGCAGTCCGGGGGGAGACCCAGTACTTC. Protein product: CASSWNAVRGETQYF. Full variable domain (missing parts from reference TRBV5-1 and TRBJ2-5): KAGVTQTPRYLIKTRGQQVTLSCSPISGHRSVSWYQQTPGQGLQFLFEYFSETQRNKGNFPGRFSGRQFSNSRSEMNVSTLELGDSALYLCASSWNAVRGETQYFGPGTRLLVL.